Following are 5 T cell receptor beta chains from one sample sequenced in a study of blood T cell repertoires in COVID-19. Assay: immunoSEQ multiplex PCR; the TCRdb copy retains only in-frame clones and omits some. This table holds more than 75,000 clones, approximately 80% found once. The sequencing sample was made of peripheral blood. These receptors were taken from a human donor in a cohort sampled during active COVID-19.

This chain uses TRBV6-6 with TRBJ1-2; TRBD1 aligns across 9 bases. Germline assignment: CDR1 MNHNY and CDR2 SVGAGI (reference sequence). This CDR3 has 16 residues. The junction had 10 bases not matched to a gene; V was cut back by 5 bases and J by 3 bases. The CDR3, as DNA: TGTGCCAGCAGTGCTGACAGGGGACAGGGACACTATGGCTACACCTTC. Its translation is CASSADRGQGHYGYTF.

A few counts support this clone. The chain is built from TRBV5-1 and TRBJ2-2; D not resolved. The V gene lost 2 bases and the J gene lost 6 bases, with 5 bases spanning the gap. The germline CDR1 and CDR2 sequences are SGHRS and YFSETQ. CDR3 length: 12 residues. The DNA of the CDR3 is TGCGCCAGCAGCTTTCTCGCCGGGGAGCTGTTTTTT. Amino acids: CASSFLAGELFF. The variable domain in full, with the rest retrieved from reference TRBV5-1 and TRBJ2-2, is KAGVTQTPRYLIKTRGQQVTLSCSPISGHRSVSWYQQTPGQGLQFLFEYFSETQRNKGNFPGRFSGRQFSNSRSEMNVSTLELGDSALYLCASSFLAGELFFGEGSRLTVL.

This CDR3 reads CASSEAMPGQGTYEQYF. The CDR3 DNA reads as TGCGCCAGCAGTGAGGCAATGCCGGGACAGGGGACGTACGAGCAGTACTTC. This chain uses TRBV10-1 with TRBJ2-7, with 10 nucleotides matching TRBD1. The CDR3 contains 17 residues. The V gene's germline CDR1 is WNHNN and CDR2 SYGVQD (reference sequence). V shed 2 bases, J shed 4 bases, and the junction held 11 bases outside the gene matches.

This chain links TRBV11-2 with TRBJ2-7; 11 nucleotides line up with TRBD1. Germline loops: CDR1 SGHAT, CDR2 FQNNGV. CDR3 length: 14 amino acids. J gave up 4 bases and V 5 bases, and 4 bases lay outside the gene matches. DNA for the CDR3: TGTGCCAGCAGCGCCGGGACAGGGGGTTACGAGCAGTACTTC. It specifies CASSAGTGGYEQYF.

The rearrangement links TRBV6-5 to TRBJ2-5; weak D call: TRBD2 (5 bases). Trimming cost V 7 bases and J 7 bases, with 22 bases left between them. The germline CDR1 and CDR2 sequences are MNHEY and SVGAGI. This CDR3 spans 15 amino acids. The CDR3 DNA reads TGTGCCAGCACCCCGGAGTGGAGGCCCAGAGGGACCCAGTACTTC. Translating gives CASTPEWRPRGTQYF.